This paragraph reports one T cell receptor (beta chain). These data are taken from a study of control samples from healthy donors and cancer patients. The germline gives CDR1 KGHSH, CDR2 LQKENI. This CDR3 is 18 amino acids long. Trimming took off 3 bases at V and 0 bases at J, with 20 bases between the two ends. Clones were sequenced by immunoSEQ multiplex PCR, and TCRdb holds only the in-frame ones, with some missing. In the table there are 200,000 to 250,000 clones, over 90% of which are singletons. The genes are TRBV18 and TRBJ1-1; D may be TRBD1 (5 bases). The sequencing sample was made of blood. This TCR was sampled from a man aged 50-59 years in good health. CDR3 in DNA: TGTGCCAGCTCACCGAACGAGCAGGGTAGTCTCATGAACACTGAAGCTTTCTTT. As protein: CASSPNEQGSLMNTEAFF. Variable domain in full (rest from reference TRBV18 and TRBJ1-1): NAGVMQNPRHLVRRRGQEARLRCSPMKGHSHVYWYRQLPEEGLKFMVYLQKENIIDESGMPKERFSAEFPKEGPSILRIQQVVRGDSAAYFCASSPNEQGSLMNTEAFFGQGTRLTVV.